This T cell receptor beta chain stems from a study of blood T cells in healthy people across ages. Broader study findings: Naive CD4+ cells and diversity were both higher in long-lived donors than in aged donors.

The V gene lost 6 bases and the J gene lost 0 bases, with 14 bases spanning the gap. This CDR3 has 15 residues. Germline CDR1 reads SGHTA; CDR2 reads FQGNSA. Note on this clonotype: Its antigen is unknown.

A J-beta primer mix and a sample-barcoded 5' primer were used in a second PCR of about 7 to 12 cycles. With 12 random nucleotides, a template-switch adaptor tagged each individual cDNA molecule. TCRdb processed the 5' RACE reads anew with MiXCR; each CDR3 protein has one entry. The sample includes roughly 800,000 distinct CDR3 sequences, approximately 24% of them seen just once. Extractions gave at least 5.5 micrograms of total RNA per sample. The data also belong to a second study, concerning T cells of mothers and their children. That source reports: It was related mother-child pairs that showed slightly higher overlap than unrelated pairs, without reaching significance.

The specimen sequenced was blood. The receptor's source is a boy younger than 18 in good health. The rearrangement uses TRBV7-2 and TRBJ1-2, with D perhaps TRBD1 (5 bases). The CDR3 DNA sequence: TGTGCCAGCAGTTACGTGGACACCGCTAACTATGGCTACACCTTC. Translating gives CASSYVDTANYGYTF. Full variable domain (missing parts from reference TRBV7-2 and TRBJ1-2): GAGVSQSPSNKVTEKGKDVELRCDPISGHTALYWYRQSLGQGLEFLIYFQGNSAPDKSGLPSDRFSAERTGGSVSTLTIQRTQQEDSAVYLCASSYVDTANYGYTFGSGTRLTVV.